The TCR beta chain under discussion was sequenced for a study of shared clonotypes between healthy human individuals. A word on this clone: The same CDR3 arises from other DNA sequences in this sample as well.

Per the germline V gene, CDR1 is GTSNPN and CDR2 is SVGIG (reference sequence). This CDR3 contains 13 residues. V lost 0 bases and J lost 2, with 7 bases in between. Here immunoSEQ multiplex PCR was the method, and the copy in TCRdb shows in-frame clones only, minus some. The sample yields millions of clones, around 94% seen once. The J gene is TRBJ1-1, the V gene TRBV30; no firm D call. The specimen was naive CD4+ T cells sorted from blood. Subset given: CD45RA+ positively selected. The receptor was derived from a man aged 18 to 35 in good health. CDR3 in DNA: TGTGCCTGGAGTGTACTGGTAAACACTGAAGCTTTCTTT. Residues: CAWSVLVNTEAFF.